The rows below give T cell receptor beta chains drawn from one sample of a study of CD8+CD57+ T cells in acquired aplastic anemia. A single record per CDR3 protein comes from TCRdb applying MiXCR to the reads. This sample has 300,000 or so distinct CDR3 sequences, with approximately 55% found just once. Sample: sorted CD4+, CD8+, or CD8+CD57+ T cells (not recorded which) from PBMCs. Receptors were obtained from a human donor with severe aplastic anemia or a healthy control (not recorded which). Each CDR3 is given with its conserved first and last residue. The D gene is left open where the match is weak. Size tells how often a clone was seen (once, few, many) or the class of an expanded clone, and some rows leave it out.

abundance	v_gene	d_gene	j_gene	CDR3aa	CDR3nt
NA	TRBV7-8	NA	TRBJ2-2	CASSLMGFTGELFF	TGTGCCAGCAGCTTAATGGGGTTCACCGGGGAGCTGTTTTTT
NA	TRBV25-1	TRBD1	TRBJ2-7	CASREEMDRGLYEQYF	TGTGCCAGCAGGGAGGAGATGGACAGGGGCCTCTACGAGCAGTACTTC
many	TRBV6-6	TRBD1	TRBJ1-3	CASSQGTVSGNTIYF	TGTGCCAGCAGTCAGGGGACAGTCTCTGGAAACACCATATATTTT
many	TRBV20-1	NA	TRBJ2-5	CSARSRRQETQYF	TGCAGTGCTAGGTCCAGGAGACAAGAGACCCAGTACTTC
few	TRBV20-1	TRBD2	TRBJ2-1	CSAGTSGGVSEQFF	TGCAGTGCTGGGACAAGCGGGGGGGTAAGTGAGCAGTTCTTC
NA	TRBV2	TRBD1	TRBJ1-2	CASSDSWQGAAGYTF	TGTGCCAGCAGTGATTCATGGCAGGGGGCCGCAGGCTACACCTTC
NA	TRBV24-1	TRBD1	TRBJ1-2	CATSDPRQGISGYTF	TGTGCCACCAGTGACCCTCGACAGGGAATCTCTGGCTACACCTTC
many	TRBV18	NA	TRBJ1-6	CASSPRGQYNSPLHF	TGTGCCAGCTCACCACGGGGCCAGTATAATTCACCCCTCCACTTT
many	TRBV24-1	TRBD1	TRBJ2-5	CATSDFTQGTETQYF	TGTGCCACCAGTGATTTCACACAGGGGACAGAGACCCAGTACTTC
few	TRBV19	TRBD2	TRBJ2-7	CASSIGGFSYEQYF	TGTGCCAGTAGTATCGGGGGGTTCTCCTACGAGCAGTACTTC
many	TRBV12-3/TRBV12-4	NA	TRBJ2-3	CASSLPGTDTQYF	TGTGCCAGCAGTTTGCCGGGCACAGATACGCAGTATTTT
NA	TRBV20-1	NA	TRBJ1-2	CSARDPGMGGYTF	TGCAGTGCTAGAGATCCGGGGATGGGCGGCTACACCTTC
many	TRBV6-2/TRBV6-3	TRBD1	TRBJ1-6	CASSDRGPGSPLHF	TGTGCCAGCAGTGACAGGGGCCCGGGTTCACCCCTCCACTTT
many	TRBV6-4	NA	TRBJ2-7	CASSPGPNSYEQYF	TGTGCCAGCAGTCCAGGACCAAATTCCTACGAGCAGTACTTC
NA	TRBV10-2	NA	TRBJ2-7	CASSDSNLGYEQYF	TGCGCCAGCAGTGATTCTAATCTAGGCTACGAGCAGTACTTC
NA	TRBV5-1	TRBD2	TRBJ2-7	CASSHATGTSGGASYEQYF	TGCGCCAGCAGCCACGCTACCGGGACTAGCGGGGGGGCCTCCTACGAGCAGTACTTC
NA	TRBV7-2	NA	TRBJ2-5	CASSFYGGGETQYF	TGTGCCAGCAGCTTTTACGGGGGTGGAGAGACCCAGTACTTC
NA	TRBV20-1	NA	TRBJ2-7	CSARGQYTGEQYF	TGCAGTGCTAGAGGACAGTACACCGGGGAGCAGTACTTC
many	TRBV7-6	NA	TRBJ2-2	CASSLGLTNTGELFF	TGTGCCAGCAGCTTGGGACTTACTAACACCGGGGAGCTGTTTTTT
NA	TRBV5-1	NA	TRBJ2-5	CASSLPSQETQYF	TGCGCCAGCAGCTTACCGTCACAAGAGACCCAGTACTTC
NA	TRBV10-3	TRBD1	TRBJ1-5	CAISETGVGQPQHF	TGTGCCATCAGTGAAACAGGGGTCGGACAGCCCCAGCATTTT
NA	TRBV24-1	TRBD1	TRBJ2-7	CATSEKLDRASYEQYF	TGTGCCACCAGTGAAAAGCTAGACAGGGCCTCCTACGAGCAGTACTTC
NA	TRBV5-1	NA	TRBJ2-3	CASSLDRAPDTQYF	TGCGCCAGCAGCTTGGACAGGGCCCCAGATACGCAGTATTTT
NA	TRBV7-9	TRBD1	TRBJ2-5	CASSSFKQGAQETQYF	TGTGCCAGCAGCTCTTTTAAACAGGGGGCCCAAGAGACCCAGTACTTC
NA	TRBV2	TRBD1	TRBJ2-3	CASSDTGELRTDTQYF	TGTGCCAGCAGCGACACAGGGGAACTGCGCACAGATACGCAGTATTTT
many	TRBV6-5	NA	TRBJ1-5	CASSSIWENQPQHF	TGTGCCAGCAGTTCTATTTGGGAGAATCAGCCCCAGCATTTT
NA	TRBV7-8	NA	TRBJ2-1	CASSLAPYFEQFF	TGTGCCAGCAGCTTAGCTCCATATTTCGAGCAGTTCTTC
many	TRBV6-5	NA	TRBJ2-5	CASSPRQVQETQYF	TGTGCCAGCAGTCCTAGACAGGTCCAAGAGACCCAGTACTTC
NA	TRBV20-1	TRBD1	TRBJ2-7	CSAGDFGQAAPYEQYF	TGCAGTGCTGGGGATTTCGGACAGGCTGCCCCCTACGAGCAGTACTTC
NA	TRBV9	TRBD1	TRBJ2-5	CASSYRQGQGETQYF	TGTGCCAGCAGCTATCGACAGGGGCAGGGAGAGACCCAGTACTTC
few	TRBV7-9	NA	TRBJ1-6	CASSVDSFSPLHF	TGTGCCAGCAGCGTGGACAGCTTTTCACCCCTCCACTTT
few	TRBV24-1	TRBD1	TRBJ2-3	CATRGTGNTDTQYF	TGTGCCACCAGAGGGACAGGGAACACAGATACGCAGTATTTT
NA	TRBV20-1	TRBD2	TRBJ2-5	CSARLAGRETQYF	TGCAGTGCTAGACTAGCGGGTCGAGAGACCCAGTACTTC
many	TRBV29-1	NA	TRBJ2-1	CSVERERSLEQFF	TGCAGCGTTGAGAGGGAGCGCTCATTGGAGCAGTTCTTC
few	TRBV10-2	NA	TRBJ2-5	CASSVPGGETQYF	TGCGCCAGCAGTGTACCAGGGGGGGAGACCCAGTACTTC
once	TRBV29-1	TRBD1	TRBJ1-1	CSVSRTGATEAFF	TGCAGCGTCAGCCGGACAGGGGCCACTGAAGCTTTCTTT
many	TRBV2	NA	TRBJ1-5	CASSDGPYQPQHF	TGTGCCAGCAGTGACGGGCCTTATCAGCCCCAGCATTTT
many	TRBV11-1	NA	TRBJ2-7	CASSPGTGYEQYF	TGTGCCAGCAGCCCCGGGACGGGCTACGAGCAGTACTTC
many	TRBV6-5	NA	TRBJ2-5	CASRRTGEETQYF	TGTGCCAGCAGAAGGACCGGGGAGGAGACCCAGTACTTC
once	TRBV19	TRBD1	TRBJ1-2	CASSNGQALNYGYTF	TGTGCCAGTAGTAATGGACAGGCGCTCAACTATGGCTACACCTTC
NA	TRBV5-6	TRBD1	TRBJ2-7	CASSRPGQGTHEQYF	TGTGCCAGCAGCCGTCCGGGACAGGGGACCCACGAGCAGTACTTC
medium-sized	TRBV10-3	TRBD1	TRBJ1-1	CAISEPSRDRVAEAFF	TGTGCCATCAGTGAGCCCTCGCGGGACAGGGTAGCTGAAGCTTTCTTT
NA	TRBV15	TRBD1	TRBJ1-2	CATSSRDRGRGNYGYTF	TGTGCCACCAGCAGCAGGGACAGGGGGCGCGGGAACTATGGCTACACCTTC
NA	TRBV20-1	NA	TRBJ1-2	CSASRDSKTGGYTF	TGCAGTGCTAGCCGGGACTCCAAAACGGGGGGCTACACCTTC
NA	TRBV7-3	NA	TRBJ2-6	CASSQQTGSGANVLTF	TGTGCCAGCAGTCAACAGACGGGCTCTGGGGCCAACGTCCTGACTTTC
many	TRBV28	NA	TRBJ2-7	CASSGGQLIGYEQYF	TGTGCCAGCAGCGGTGGACAGCTTATAGGGTACGAGCAGTACTTC
few	TRBV7-9	NA	TRBJ1-1	CASSLQGQNTEAFF	TGTGCCAGCAGCTTACAGGGACAGAACACTGAAGCTTTCTTT
NA	TRBV2	NA	TRBJ2-1	CASSEARVVDEQFF	TGTGCCAGCAGTGAAGCACGGGTTGTTGATGAGCAGTTCTTC
NA	TRBV19	TRBD1	TRBJ1-1	CASSLQYRGEAFF	TGTGCCAGTAGTCTCCAATACAGGGGGGAAGCTTTCTTT
NA	TRBV24-1	NA	TRBJ2-5	CATSDIRDSQETQYF	TGTGCCACCAGTGATATACGGGATTCCCAAGAGACCCAGTACTTC
NA	TRBV19	NA	TRBJ2-3	CASSTLADTQYF	TGTGCCAGTAGTACACTAGCAGATACGCAGTATTTT
NA	TRBV5-4	NA	TRBJ1-3	CASSFGSGNTIYF	TGTGCCAGCAGCTTTGGGTCTGGAAACACCATATATTTT
few	TRBV7-2	TRBD1	TRBJ1-6	CASSSGQGESPLHF	TGTGCCAGCAGCTCGGGACAGGGGGAATCACCCCTCCACTTT
NA	TRBV7-2	TRBD1	TRBJ1-2	CASSLGSGTGHGYTF	TGTGCCAGCAGCTTAGGGTCTGGGACAGGGCATGGCTACACCTTC
many	TRBV20-1	NA	TRBJ1-1	CSASVSASEAFF	TGCAGTGCTAGTGTCTCGGCGTCAGAAGCTTTCTTT
once	TRBV29-1	TRBD1	TRBJ2-1	CSANRGAYNEQFF	TGCAGCGCCAACAGGGGCGCCTACAATGAGCAGTTCTTC
NA	TRBV29-1	TRBD2	TRBJ2-7	CSVEGGNSYEQYF	TGCAGCGTTGAGGGGGGGAACTCCTACGAGCAGTACTTC
NA	TRBV9	NA	TRBJ1-6	CASSVEAQSNSPLHF	TGTGCCAGCAGCGTAGAAGCTCAGTCTAATTCACCCCTCCACTTT
NA	TRBV29-1	NA	TRBJ1-5	CSVGTGEPQHF	TGCAGCGTTGGGACGGGGGAGCCCCAGCATTTT
NA	TRBV7-8	NA	TRBJ1-3	CASSLGSRISGNTIYF	TGTGCCAGCAGCCTAGGCTCCAGGATTTCTGGAAACACCATATATTTT